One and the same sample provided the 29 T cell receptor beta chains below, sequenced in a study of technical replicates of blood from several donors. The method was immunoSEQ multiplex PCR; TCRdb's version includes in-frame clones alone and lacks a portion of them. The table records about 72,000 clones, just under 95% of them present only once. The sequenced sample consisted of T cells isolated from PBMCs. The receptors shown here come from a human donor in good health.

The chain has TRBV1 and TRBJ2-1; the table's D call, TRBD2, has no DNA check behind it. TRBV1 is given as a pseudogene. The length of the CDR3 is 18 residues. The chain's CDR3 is CTSSQDGASGRYYNEQFF. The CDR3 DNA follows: TGCACCAGCAGCCAAGATGGGGCTAGCGGGAGATATTACAATGAGCAGTTCTTC.

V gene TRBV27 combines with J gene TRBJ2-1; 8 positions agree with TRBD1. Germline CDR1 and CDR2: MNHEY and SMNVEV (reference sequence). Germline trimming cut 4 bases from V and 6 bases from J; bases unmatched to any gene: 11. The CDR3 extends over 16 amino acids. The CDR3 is CASSSPAKDRANEQFF. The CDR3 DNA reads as TGTGCCAGCAGTTCCCCGGCTAAGGACAGGGCCAATGAGCAGTTCTTC.

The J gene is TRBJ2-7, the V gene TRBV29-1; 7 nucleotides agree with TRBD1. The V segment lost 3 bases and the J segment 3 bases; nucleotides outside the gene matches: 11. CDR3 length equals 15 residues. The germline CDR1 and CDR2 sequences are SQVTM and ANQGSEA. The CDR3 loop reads CSVEGTQDRDYEQYF. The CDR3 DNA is TGCAGCGTTGAGGGCACCCAAGACAGGGACTACGAGCAGTACTTC.

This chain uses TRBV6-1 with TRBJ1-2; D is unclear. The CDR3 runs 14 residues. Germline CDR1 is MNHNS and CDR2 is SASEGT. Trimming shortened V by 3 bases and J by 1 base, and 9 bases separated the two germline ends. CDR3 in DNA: TGTGCCAGCAGTGATACCGGGGTTAACTATGGCTACACCTTC. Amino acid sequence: CASSDTGVNYGYTF.

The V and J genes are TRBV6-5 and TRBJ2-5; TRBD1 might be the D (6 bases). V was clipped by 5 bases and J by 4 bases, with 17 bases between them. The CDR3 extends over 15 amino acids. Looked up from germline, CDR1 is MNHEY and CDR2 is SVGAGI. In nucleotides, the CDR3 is TGTGCCAGCAGTAATACAGGGTGGGTAGGAGAGACCCAGTACTTC. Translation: CASSNTGWVGETQYF.

CDR3 DNA: TGTGCCAGTAGTTCGGGTCGTCTCTCCTACGAGCAGTACTTC. Protein product: CASSSGRLSYEQYF. The chain recombines TRBV19 with TRBJ2-7; D is uncertain. This CDR3 has 14 amino acids. CDR1 is LNHDA and CDR2 is SQIVND in the germline V gene (reference sequence). V lost 5 bases, J lost 0 bases, and 11 bases lay in between.

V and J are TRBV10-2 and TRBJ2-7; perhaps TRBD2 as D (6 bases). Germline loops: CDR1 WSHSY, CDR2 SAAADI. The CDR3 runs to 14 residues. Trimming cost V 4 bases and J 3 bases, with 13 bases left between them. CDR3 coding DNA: TGCGCCAGCAGTGGGGCTCGCGGGAACTACGAGCAGTACTTC. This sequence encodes CASSGARGNYEQYF.

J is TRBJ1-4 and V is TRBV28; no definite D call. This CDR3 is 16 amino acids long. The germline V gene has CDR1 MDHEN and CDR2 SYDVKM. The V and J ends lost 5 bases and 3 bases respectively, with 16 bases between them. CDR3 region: CASSPPTGSANEKLFF. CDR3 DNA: TGTGCCAGCAGTCCTCCGACTGGTTCGGCTAATGAAAAACTGTTTTTT.

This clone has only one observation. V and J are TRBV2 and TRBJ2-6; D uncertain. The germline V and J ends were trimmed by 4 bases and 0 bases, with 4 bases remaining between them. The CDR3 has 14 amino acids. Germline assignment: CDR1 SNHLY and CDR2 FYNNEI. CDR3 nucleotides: TGTGCCAGCAGTGGGAGCTCTGGGGCCAACGTCCTGACTTTC. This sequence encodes CASSGSSGANVLTF. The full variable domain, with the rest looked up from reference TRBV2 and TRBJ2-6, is EPEVTQTPSHQVTQMGQEVILRCVPISNHLYFYWYRQILGQKVEFLVSFYNNEISEKSEIFDDQFSVERPDGSNFTLKIRSTKLEDSAMYFCASSGSSGANVLTFGAGSRLTVL.

In DNA, the CDR3 is TGTGCCAGTAGTCCCCAGGGGGCGCTGGGCACTGAAGCTTTCTTT. Protein: CASSPQGALGTEAFF. The chain has TRBV19 and TRBJ1-1; 8 bases line up with TRBD1. V dropped 5 bases and J dropped 4; count of bases not matched to a gene: 9. This CDR3 has 15 amino acids. Germline CDR1 is LNHDA and CDR2 is SQIVND (reference sequence).

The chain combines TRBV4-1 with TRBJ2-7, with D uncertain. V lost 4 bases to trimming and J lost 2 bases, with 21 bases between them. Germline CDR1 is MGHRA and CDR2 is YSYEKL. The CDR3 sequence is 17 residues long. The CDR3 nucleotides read TGCGCCAGCAGCCCCGGGTTCTTGGAACGGGTTGCCTACGAGCAGTACTTC. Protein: CASSPGFLERVAYEQYF.

CDR3 bases: TGTGCCATCGCCGGAGGGCCTAGCACAGATACGCAGTATTTT. Translation: CAIAGGPSTDTQYF. This chain uses TRBV10-3 with TRBJ2-3, with D perhaps TRBD2 (6 bases). This CDR3 contains 14 residues. The germline V gene encodes CDR1 ENHRY and CDR2 SYGVKD. V was clipped by 8 bases and J by 0 bases, with 12 bases between them.

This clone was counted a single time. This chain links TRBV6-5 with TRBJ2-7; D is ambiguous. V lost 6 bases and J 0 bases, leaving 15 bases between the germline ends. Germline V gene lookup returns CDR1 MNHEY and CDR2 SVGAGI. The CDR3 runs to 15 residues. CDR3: CASSDSQMSSYEQYF. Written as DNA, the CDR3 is TGTGCCAGCAGCGATAGCCAAATGAGCTCCTACGAGCAGTACTTC.

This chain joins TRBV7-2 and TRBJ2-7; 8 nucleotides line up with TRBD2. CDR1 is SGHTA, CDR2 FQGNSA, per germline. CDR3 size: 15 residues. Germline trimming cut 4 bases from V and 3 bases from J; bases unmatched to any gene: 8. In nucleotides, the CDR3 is TGTGCCAGCAGCTCGGGGGGGGAGGGCCACTACGAGCAGTACTTC. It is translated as CASSSGGEGHYEQYF.

The CDR3 DNA reads TGTGCCAGCTCACTCCTCTACGAGCAGTACTTC. Translating gives CASSLLYEQYF. The chain is built from TRBV18 and TRBJ2-7; no firm D call. In germline, CDR1 is KGHSH, CDR2 LQKENI. With 4 bases removed from V and 3 bases from J, the gap between germline ends came to 4 bases. The CDR3 covers 11 residues.

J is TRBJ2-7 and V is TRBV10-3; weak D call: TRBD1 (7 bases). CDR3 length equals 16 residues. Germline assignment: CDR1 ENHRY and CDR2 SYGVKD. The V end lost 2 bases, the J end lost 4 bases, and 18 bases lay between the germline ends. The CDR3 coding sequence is TGTGCCATCAGTGAGCCAGCGGGCAGGGGGTATTACGAGCAGTACTTC. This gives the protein CAISEPAGRGYYEQYF.

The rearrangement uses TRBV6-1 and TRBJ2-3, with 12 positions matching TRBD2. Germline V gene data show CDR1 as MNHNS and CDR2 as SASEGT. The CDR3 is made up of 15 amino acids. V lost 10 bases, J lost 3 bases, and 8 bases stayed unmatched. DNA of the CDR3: TGTGCCACCCCGACTAGCGGGAGAGATACAGATACGCAGTATTTT. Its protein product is CATPTSGRDTDTQYF.

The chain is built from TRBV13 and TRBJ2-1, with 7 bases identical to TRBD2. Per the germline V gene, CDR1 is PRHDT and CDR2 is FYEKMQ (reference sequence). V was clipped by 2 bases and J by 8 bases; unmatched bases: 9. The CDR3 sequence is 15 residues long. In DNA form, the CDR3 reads TGTGCCAGCAGCTTACCTAGCGGAGGTAGGGATGAGCAGTTCTTC. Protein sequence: CASSLPSGGRDEQFF.

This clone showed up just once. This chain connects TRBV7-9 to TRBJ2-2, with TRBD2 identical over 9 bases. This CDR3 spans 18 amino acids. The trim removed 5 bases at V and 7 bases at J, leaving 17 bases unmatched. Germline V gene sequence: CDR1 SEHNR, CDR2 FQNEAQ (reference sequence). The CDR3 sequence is CASSQHSIAGVLVGELFF. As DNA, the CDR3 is TGTGCCAGCAGCCAACACTCAATAGCGGGAGTTCTGGTCGGGGAGCTGTTTTTT.

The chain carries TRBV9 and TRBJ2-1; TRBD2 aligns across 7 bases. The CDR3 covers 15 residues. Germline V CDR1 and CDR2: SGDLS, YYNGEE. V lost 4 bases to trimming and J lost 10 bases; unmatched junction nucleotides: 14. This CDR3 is CASSPPLVGGREQFF. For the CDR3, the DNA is TGTGCCAGCAGCCCCCCTCTCGTGGGAGGGCGGGAGCAGTTCTTC.

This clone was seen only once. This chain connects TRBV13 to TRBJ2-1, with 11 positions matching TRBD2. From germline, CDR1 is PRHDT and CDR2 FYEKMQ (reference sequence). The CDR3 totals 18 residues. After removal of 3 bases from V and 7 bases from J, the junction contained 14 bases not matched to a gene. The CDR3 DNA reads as TGTGCCAGCAGCTTGGGGACTAGCGGATGGGTGGGTGAGAATGAGCAGTTCTTC. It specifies CASSLGTSGWVGENEQFF.

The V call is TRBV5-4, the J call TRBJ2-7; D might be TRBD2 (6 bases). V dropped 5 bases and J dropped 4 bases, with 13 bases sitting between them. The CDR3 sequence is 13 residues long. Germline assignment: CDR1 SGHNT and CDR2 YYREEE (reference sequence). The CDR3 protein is CASSRDSGYEQYF. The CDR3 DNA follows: TGTGCCAGCAGTCGGGACTCCGGATACGAGCAGTACTTC.

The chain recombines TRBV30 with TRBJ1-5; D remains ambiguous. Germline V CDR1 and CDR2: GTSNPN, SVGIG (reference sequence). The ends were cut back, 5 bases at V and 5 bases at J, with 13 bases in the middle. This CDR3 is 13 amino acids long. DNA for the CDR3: TGTGCCTGGCAGGCTCTAAGTGATCAGCCCCAGCATTTT. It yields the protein CAWQALSDQPQHF.

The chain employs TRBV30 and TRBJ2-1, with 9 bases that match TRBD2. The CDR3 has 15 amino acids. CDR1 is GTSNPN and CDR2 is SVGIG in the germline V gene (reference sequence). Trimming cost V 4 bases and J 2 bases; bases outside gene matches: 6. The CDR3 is CAWIKREDAYNEQFF. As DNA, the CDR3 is TGTGCCTGGATTAAGCGGGAGGACGCCTACAATGAGCAGTTCTTC.

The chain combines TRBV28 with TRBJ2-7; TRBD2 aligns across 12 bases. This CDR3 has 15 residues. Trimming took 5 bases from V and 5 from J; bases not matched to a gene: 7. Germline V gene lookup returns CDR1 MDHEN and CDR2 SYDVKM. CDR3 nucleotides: TGTGCCAGCAGTCTCCTAGCGGGAGGGCTCCACGAGCAGTACTTC. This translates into CASSLLAGGLHEQYF.

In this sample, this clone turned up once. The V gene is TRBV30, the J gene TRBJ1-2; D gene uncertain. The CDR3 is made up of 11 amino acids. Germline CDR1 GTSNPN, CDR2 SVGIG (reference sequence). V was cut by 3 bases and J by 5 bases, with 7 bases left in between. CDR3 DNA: TGTGCCTGGAGGATACTTTATGGCTACACCTTC. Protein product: CAWRILYGYTF.

CDR3 nucleotide sequence: TGTGCCAGCAGCTTTGAGCGGTACAATGAGCAGTTCTTC. It specifies CASSFERYNEQFF. The rearrangement uses TRBV11-3 and TRBJ2-1; the D gene is possibly TRBD2 (5 bases). The CDR3 contains 13 residues. Deletions cut 3 bases from V and 4 bases from J, with 7 bases between. Germline values: CDR1 SGHNT, CDR2 YENEEA.

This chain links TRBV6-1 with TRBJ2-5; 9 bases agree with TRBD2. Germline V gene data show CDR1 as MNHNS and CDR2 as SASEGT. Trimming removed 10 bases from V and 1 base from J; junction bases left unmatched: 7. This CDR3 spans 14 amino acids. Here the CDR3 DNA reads TGTGCCACTTCGAAAGCGGGGGGCCAAGAGACCCAGTACTTC. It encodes CATSKAGGQETQYF.

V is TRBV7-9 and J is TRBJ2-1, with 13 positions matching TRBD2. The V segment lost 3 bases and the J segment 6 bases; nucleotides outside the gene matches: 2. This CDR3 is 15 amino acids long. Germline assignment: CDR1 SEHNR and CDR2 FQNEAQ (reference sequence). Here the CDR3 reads CASSLGTSGINEQFF. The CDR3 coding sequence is TGTGCCAGCAGCTTGGGGACTAGCGGGATCAATGAGCAGTTCTTC.